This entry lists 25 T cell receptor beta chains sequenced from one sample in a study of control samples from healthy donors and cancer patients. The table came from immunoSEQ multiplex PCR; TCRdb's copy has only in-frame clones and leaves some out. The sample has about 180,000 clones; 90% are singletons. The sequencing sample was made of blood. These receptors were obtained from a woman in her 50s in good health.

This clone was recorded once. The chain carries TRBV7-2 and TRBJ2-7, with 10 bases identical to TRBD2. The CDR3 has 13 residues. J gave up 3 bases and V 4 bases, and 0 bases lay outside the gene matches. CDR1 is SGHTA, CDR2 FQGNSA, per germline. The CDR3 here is CASSSSGGYEQYF. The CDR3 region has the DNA TGTGCCAGCAGCTCTAGCGGGGGCTACGAGCAGTACTTC. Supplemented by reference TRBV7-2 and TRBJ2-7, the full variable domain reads GAGVSQSPSNKVTEKGKDVELRCDPISGHTALYWYRQSLGQGLEFLIYFQGNSAPDKSGLPSDRFSAERTGGSVSTLTIQRTQQEDSAVYLCASSSSGGYEQYFGPGTRLTVT.

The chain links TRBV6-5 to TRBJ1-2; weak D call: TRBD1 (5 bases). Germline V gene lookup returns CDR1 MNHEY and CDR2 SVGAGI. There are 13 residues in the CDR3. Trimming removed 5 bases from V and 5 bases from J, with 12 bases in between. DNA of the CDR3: TGTGCCAGCAGTCGTATCGACAGATATGGCTACACCTTC. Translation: CASSRIDRYGYTF.

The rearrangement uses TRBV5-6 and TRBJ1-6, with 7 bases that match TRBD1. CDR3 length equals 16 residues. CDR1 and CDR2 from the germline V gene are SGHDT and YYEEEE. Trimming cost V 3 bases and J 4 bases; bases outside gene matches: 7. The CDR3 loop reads CASSSLSGGYNSPLHF. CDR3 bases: TGTGCCAGCAGCTCCCTCTCAGGGGGATATAATTCACCCCTCCACTTT. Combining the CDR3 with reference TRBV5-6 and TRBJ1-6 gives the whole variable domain DAGVTQSPTHLIKTRGQQVTLRCSPKSGHDTVSWYQQALGQGPQFIFQYYEEEERQRGNFPDRFSGHQFPNYSSELNVNALLLGDSALYLCASSSLSGGYNSPLHFGNGTRLTVT.

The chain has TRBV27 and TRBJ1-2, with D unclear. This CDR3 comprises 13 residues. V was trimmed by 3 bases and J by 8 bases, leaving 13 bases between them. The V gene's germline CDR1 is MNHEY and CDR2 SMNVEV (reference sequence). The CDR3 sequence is CASSFLSQIGYTF. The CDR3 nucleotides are TGTGCCAGCAGTTTCCTTTCCCAGATAGGCTACACCTTC.

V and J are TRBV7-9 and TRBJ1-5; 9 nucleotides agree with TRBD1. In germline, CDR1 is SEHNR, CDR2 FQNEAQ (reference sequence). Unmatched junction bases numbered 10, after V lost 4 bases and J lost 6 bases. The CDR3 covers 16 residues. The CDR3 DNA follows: TGTGCCAGCAGCTGGGCCTCGGGACAGGGAAGTCAGCCCCAGCATTTT. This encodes CASSWASGQGSQPQHF.

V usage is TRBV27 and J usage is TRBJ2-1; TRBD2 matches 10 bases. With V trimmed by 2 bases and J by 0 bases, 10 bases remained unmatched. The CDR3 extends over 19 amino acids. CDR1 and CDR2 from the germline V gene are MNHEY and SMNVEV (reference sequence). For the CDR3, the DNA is TGTGCCAGCAGTTTACCGGCTAGCGGGAGCCCCAGCTCCTACAATGAGCAGTTCTTC. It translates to CASSLPASGSPSSYNEQFF.

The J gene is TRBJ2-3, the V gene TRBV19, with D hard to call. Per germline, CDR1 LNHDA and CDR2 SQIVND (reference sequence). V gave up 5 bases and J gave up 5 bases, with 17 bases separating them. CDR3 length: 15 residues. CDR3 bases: TGTGCCAGTAGTCCCGCTTTAACGTATGGAGATACGCAGTATTTT. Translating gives CASSPALTYGDTQYF.

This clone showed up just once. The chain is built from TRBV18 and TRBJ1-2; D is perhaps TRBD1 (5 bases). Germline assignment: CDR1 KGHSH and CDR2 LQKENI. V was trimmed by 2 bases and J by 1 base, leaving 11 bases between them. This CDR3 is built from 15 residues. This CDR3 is CASSPNGGVNYGYTF. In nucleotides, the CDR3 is TGTGCCAGCTCACCAAATGGGGGAGTTAACTATGGCTACACCTTC.

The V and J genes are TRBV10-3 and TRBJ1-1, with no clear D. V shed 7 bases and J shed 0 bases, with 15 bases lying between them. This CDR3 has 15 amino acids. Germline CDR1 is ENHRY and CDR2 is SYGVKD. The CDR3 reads CAITIIQFMNTEAFF. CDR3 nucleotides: TGTGCCATCACCATAATTCAATTTATGAACACTGAAGCTTTCTTT.

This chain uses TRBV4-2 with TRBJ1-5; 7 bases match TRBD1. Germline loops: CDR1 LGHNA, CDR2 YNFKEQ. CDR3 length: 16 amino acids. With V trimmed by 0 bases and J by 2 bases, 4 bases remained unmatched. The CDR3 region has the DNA TGTGCCAGCAGCCAAGAGGCAGGGGGTGGCAATCAGCCCCAGCATTTT. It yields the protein CASSQEAGGGNQPQHF.

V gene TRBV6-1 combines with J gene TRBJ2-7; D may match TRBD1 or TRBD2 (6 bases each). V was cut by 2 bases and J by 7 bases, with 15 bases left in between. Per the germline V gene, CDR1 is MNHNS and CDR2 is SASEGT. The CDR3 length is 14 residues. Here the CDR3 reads CASSELRGAGEQYF. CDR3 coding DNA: TGTGCCAGCAGTGAATTAAGGGGGGCGGGGGAGCAGTACTTC.

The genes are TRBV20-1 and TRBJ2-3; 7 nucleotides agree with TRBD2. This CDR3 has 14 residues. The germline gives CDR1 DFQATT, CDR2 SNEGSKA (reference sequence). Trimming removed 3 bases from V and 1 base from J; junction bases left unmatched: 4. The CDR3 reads CSASREVGTDTQYF. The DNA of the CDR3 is TGCAGTGCTAGTCGGGAGGTCGGCACAGATACGCAGTATTTT.

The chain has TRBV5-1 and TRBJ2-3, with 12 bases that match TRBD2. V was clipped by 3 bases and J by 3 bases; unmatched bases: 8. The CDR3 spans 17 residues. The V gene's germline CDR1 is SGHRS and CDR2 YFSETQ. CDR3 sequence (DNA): TGCGCCAGCAGCTCTCTTCCTAGCGGGAGGGGGACAGATACGCAGTATTTT. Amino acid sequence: CASSSLPSGRGTDTQYF.

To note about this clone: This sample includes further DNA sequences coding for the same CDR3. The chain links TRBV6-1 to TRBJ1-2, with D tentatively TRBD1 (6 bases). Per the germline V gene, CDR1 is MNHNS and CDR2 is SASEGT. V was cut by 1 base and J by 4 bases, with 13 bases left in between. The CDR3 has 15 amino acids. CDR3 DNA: TGTGCCAGCAGTGAAGATCACGGGGGCGGCTATGGCTACACCTTC. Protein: CASSEDHGGGYGYTF.

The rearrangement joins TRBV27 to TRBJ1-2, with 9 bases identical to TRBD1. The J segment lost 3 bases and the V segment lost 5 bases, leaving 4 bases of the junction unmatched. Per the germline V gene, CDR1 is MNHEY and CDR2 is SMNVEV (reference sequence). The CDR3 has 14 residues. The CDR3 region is CASSLGQGYYGYTF. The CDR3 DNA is TGTGCCAGCAGTCTGGGACAGGGATACTATGGCTACACCTTC.

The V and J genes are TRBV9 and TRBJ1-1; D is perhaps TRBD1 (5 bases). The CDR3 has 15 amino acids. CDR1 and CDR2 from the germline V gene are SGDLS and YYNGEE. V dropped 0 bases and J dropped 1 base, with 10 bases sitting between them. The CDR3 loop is CASSVEDSENTEAFF. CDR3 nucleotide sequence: TGTGCCAGCAGCGTAGAAGACAGCGAGAACACTGAAGCTTTCTTT.

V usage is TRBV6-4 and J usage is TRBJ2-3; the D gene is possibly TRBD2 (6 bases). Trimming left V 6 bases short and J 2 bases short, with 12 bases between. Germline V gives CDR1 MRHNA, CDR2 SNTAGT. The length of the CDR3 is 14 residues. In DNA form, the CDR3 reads TGTGCCAGCAGCCGGGAGTCTACCACAGATACGCAGTATTTT. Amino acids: CASSRESTTDTQYF.

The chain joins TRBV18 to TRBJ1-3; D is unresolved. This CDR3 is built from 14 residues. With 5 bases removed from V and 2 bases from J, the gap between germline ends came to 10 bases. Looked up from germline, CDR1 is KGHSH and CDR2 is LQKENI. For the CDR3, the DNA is TGTGCCAGCTCAGACGGGAATGCTGGAAACACCATATATTTT. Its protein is CASSDGNAGNTIYF. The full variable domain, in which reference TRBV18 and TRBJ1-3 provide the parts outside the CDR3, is NAGVMQNPRHLVRRRGQEARLRCSPMKGHSHVYWYRQLPEEGLKFMVYLQKENIIDESGMPKERFSAEFPKEGPSILRIQQVVRGDSAAYFCASSDGNAGNTIYFGEGSWLTVV.

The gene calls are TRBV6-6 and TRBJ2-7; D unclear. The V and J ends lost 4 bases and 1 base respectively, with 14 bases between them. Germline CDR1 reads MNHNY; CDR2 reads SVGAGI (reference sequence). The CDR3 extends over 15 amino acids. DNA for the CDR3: TGTGCCAGCAGTTCCGAGACCGCCGGGTCCTACGAGCAGTACTTC. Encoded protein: CASSSETAGSYEQYF.

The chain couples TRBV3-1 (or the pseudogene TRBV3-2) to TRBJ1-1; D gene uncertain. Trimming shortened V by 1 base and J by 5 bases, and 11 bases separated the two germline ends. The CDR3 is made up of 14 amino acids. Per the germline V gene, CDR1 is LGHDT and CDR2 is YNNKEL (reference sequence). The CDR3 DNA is TGTGCCAGCAGCCAAGCGACTCGAAGGACTGAAGCTTTCTTT. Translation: CASSQATRRTEAFF.

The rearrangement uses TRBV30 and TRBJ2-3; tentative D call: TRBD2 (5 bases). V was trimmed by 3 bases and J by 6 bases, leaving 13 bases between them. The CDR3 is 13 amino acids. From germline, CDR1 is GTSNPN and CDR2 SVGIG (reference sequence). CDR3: CAWRKGGADTQYF. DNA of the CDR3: TGTGCCTGGAGAAAAGGAGGAGCCGATACGCAGTATTTT.

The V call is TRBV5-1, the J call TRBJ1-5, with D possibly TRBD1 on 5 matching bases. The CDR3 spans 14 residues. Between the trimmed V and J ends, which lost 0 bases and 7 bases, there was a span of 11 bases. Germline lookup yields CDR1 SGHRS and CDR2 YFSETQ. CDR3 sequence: CASSLGAGTQPQHF. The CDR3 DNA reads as TGCGCCAGCAGCTTGGGGGCAGGGACCCAGCCCCAGCATTTT.

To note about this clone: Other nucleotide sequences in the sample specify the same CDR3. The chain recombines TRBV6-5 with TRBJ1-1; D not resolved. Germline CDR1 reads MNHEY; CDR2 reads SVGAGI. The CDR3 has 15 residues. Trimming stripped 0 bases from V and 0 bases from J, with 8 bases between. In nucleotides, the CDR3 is TGTGCCAGCAGTTACTCTGGTACAGTGAACACTGAAGCTTTCTTT. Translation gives CASSYSGTVNTEAFF.

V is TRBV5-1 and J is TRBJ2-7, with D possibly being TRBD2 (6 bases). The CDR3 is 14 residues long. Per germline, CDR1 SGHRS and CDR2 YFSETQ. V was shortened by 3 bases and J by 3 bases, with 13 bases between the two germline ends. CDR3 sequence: CASSSGAGVYEQYF. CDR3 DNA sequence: TGCGCCAGCAGCTCCGGAGCGGGTGTCTACGAGCAGTACTTC. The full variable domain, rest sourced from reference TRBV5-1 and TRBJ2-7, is KAGVTQTPRYLIKTRGQQVTLSCSPISGHRSVSWYQQTPGQGLQFLFEYFSETQRNKGNFPGRFSGRQFSNSRSEMNVSTLELGDSALYLCASSSGAGVYEQYFGPGTRLTVT.

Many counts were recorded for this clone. CDR3 sequence reads: CATRGTEGQPQHF. In DNA, the CDR3 is TGTGCCACCAGAGGGACCGAGGGGCAGCCCCAGCATTTT. The rearrangement uses TRBV19 and TRBJ1-5; the D gene is possibly TRBD1 (5 bases). V dropped 10 bases and J dropped 7 bases, with 17 bases sitting between them. The CDR3 runs 13 residues. CDR1 and CDR2 from the germline V gene are LNHDA and SQIVND (reference sequence).